The next 30 T cell receptor beta chains were all read from a single sample in a study of blood T cell repertoires in COVID-19. Produced via immunoSEQ multiplex PCR; TCRdb's table is partial and in-frame only. The sample lists roughly 97,000 clones, roughly four fifths occurring once. The sample was peripheral blood. Every receptor here comes from a man aged 55 to 70 with acute or convalescent COVID-19.

In this sample, this clone turned up a few times. This chain connects TRBV6-2 or TRBV6-3 to TRBJ1-2, with D possibly matching TRBD1 (5 bases). Deletions cut 0 bases from V and 4 bases from J, with 9 bases between. There are 14 residues in the CDR3. Germline lookup yields CDR1 MNHEY and CDR2 SVGEGT. Here the CDR3 reads CASSYSTDLYGYTF. The CDR3 DNA follows: TGTGCCAGCAGTTACTCGACAGACCTCTATGGCTACACCTTC.

This chain connects TRBV3-1 (or the pseudogene TRBV3-2) to TRBJ2-1; 14 positions match TRBD2. Germline assignment: CDR1 LGHDT and CDR2 YNNKEL (reference sequence). The CDR3 loop spans 16 amino acids. V shed 5 bases, J shed 4 bases, and the junction held 4 bases outside the gene matches. Here the CDR3 DNA reads TGTGCCAGCAGCTATGGGACTAGCGGGGGTTACAATGAGCAGTTCTTC. Translated, it gives CASSYGTSGGYNEQFF.

The chain recombines TRBV7-8 with TRBJ1-3; D is unresolved. V was cut by 5 bases and J by 3 bases, with 14 bases left in between. Germline V CDR1 and CDR2: SGHVS, FQNEAQ. This CDR3 is built from 15 residues. The CDR3 nucleotides read TGTGCCAGCAGCACGGATCCAGGTCTTGGAAACACCATATATTTT. It specifies CASSTDPGLGNTIYF.

J is TRBJ2-3 and V is TRBV6-6; D possibly corresponds to TRBD2 (6 bases). This CDR3 comprises 16 residues. CDR1 MNHNY and CDR2 SVGAGI come from the germline V gene (reference sequence). V lost 3 bases to trimming and J lost 0 bases, with 13 bases between them. CDR3 region: CASSYVGAGSTDTQYF. In DNA form, the CDR3 reads TGTGCCAGCAGTTATGTCGGGGCGGGGAGCACAGATACGCAGTATTTT.

V usage is TRBV7-9 and J usage is TRBJ1-4, with 12 bases identical to TRBD1. Germline V gene sequence: CDR1 SEHNR, CDR2 FQNEAQ (reference sequence). V lost 1 base to trimming and J lost 8 bases; unmatched junction nucleotides: 5. The CDR3 is 16 amino acids. The CDR3 coding sequence is TGTGCCAGCAGCTTAGATCCGGGACAGGGGGCAGAAAAACTGTTTTTT. It encodes CASSLDPGQGAEKLFF.

The chain links TRBV7-3 to TRBJ2-1, with a possible D match to TRBD2 (5 bases). Trimming stripped 5 bases from V and 2 bases from J, with 10 bases between. Germline CDR1 and CDR2: SGHTA and FQGTGA. This CDR3 region has 14 residues. The CDR3 nucleotides are TGTGCCAGCAGCCCGCGGGCCACCTACAATGAGCAGTTCTTC. Translation: CASSPRATYNEQFF.

The chain recombines TRBV2 with TRBJ2-7, with D hard to call. The CDR3 extends over 13 amino acids. CDR1 SNHLY and CDR2 FYNNEI come from the germline V gene. The ends were cut back, 2 bases at V and 4 bases at J, with 9 bases in the middle. CDR3 amino acids: CASSEISRYEQYF. The CDR3 DNA sequence: TGTGCCAGCAGTGAAATAAGCAGGTACGAGCAGTACTTC.

This rearrangement joins TRBV10-3 to TRBJ2-7; TRBD2 aligns across 7 bases. This CDR3 has 14 amino acids. Losses at the gene ends were 8 bases for V and 0 bases for J; bases not matched to a gene: 7. CDR1 ENHRY and CDR2 SYGVKD come from the germline V gene. The CDR3 nucleotides read TGTGCCATCGCGACCGGGACTAACTCCTACGAGCAGTACTTC. The encoded protein is CAIATGTNSYEQYF.

This clone was detected a few times. This chain links TRBV2 with TRBJ1-3; no definite D call. CDR1 is SNHLY, CDR2 FYNNEI, per germline. Trimming took 1 base from V and 2 from J, leaving 6 bases between them. The CDR3 has 14 residues. This CDR3 is CASSEVRAGNTIYF. CDR3 DNA sequence: TGTGCCAGCAGTGAAGTCCGCGCTGGAAACACCATATATTTT.

This chain links TRBV20-1 with TRBJ2-3, with 10 bases lining up with TRBD2. The CDR3 is made up of 14 amino acids. Looked up from germline, CDR1 is DFQATT and CDR2 is SNEGSKA (reference sequence). The V gene end was trimmed by 3 bases and the J gene end by 3 bases; junction bases not matched to a gene: 3. The CDR3 spells CSASISGRTDTQYF. CDR3 coding DNA: TGCAGTGCTAGTATTAGCGGGAGGACAGATACGCAGTATTTT.

To note about this clone: Sequence at one end of the junction differs from germline and may be a read error. The V call is TRBV18, the J call TRBJ2-1, with TRBD2 matching 7 bases. This CDR3 region has 16 residues. In germline, CDR1 is KGHSH, CDR2 LQKENI. The chain's CDR3 is CASSTPGLKTYNEQFF. CDR3 coding DNA: TGTGCCAGCTCAACACCGGGACTAAAAACCTACAATGAGCAGTTCTTC.

This chain links TRBV7-2 with TRBJ1-3, with TRBD1 identical over 11 bases. The CDR3 is 17 residues long. With V trimmed by 1 base and J by 4 bases, 6 bases remained unmatched. Germline V gives CDR1 SGHTA, CDR2 FQGNSA. The CDR3 reads CASSLVGQGASGNTIYF. DNA for the CDR3: TGTGCCAGCAGCTTAGTTGGACAGGGGGCATCCGGAAACACCATATATTTT.

This sequence joins TRBV10-3 and TRBJ1-6; possible D gene TRBD1, 6 bases. The CDR3 spans 15 residues. Trimming shortened V by 8 bases and J by 7 bases, and 18 bases separated the two germline ends. Germline-derived CDR1 and CDR2 are ENHRY and SYGVKD. The CDR3 coding sequence is TGTGCCATCCAAGGGACACGGGTCTTAAATTCACCCCTCCACTTT. It codes for CAIQGTRVLNSPLHF.

The count of this clone is one. The chain recombines TRBV7-9 with TRBJ2-3; D ambiguous. This CDR3 is 11 amino acids long. V lost 8 bases, J lost 2 bases, and 5 bases lay in between. CDR1 and CDR2 (germline): SEHNR, FQNEAQ (reference sequence). CDR3 DNA: TGTGCCAGCGCTAACACAGATACGCAGTATTTT. Translation: CASANTDTQYF.

CDR3 in DNA: TGCGCCAGCAGCCAAGTACTAGCGGGGGCCTTTGGCGGGGAGCTGTTTTTT. As protein: CASSQVLAGAFGGELFF. The V call is TRBV4-1, the J call TRBJ2-2, with 11 bases aligning to TRBD2. This CDR3 is 17 amino acids long. The germline V gene has CDR1 MGHRA and CDR2 YSYEKL. V lost 1 base, J lost 7 bases, and 8 bases stayed unmatched.

V usage is TRBV12-3 or TRBV12-4 and J usage is TRBJ1-1, with 8 positions matching TRBD1. This CDR3 contains 13 residues. CDR3 in amino acids: CGHGQGVNTEAFF. The DNA for the CDR3 is TGTGGCCATGGACAGGGTGTGAACACTGAAGCTTTCTTT.

The V gene is TRBV7-9, the J gene TRBJ2-1; 8 nucleotides align to TRBD2. CDR1 SEHNR and CDR2 FQNEAQ come from the germline V gene (reference sequence). The CDR3 spans 15 residues. V lost 5 bases to trimming and J lost 9 bases; unmatched junction nucleotides: 12. CDR3 DNA sequence: TGTGCCAGCAGCCCAGGCGGGGTTACTAGCGGTGAGCAGTTCTTC. Translation: CASSPGGVTSGEQFF.

The rearrangement links TRBV2 to TRBJ2-2; TRBD1 might be the D (6 bases). This CDR3 region has 16 residues. The V end was cut by 7 bases, the J end by 0 bases, with 15 bases between. The V gene's germline CDR1 is SNHLY and CDR2 FYNNEI. This CDR3 is CASILEQGTNTGELFF. The CDR3 DNA sequence: TGTGCCAGCATATTGGAACAGGGAACGAACACCGGGGAGCTGTTTTTT.

The chain recombines TRBV2 with TRBJ2-1, with D possibly TRBD1 on 5 matching bases. The CDR3 is 13 residues long. The V end was cut by 4 bases, the J end by 8 bases, with 12 bases between. Germline loops: CDR1 SNHLY, CDR2 FYNNEI. The CDR3, as DNA: TGTGCCAGCAGTGGGGGCCCCTGGGATGAGCAGTTCTTC. Its translation is CASSGGPWDEQFF.

The chain couples TRBV7-8 to TRBJ2-5; no definite D call. Germline CDR1 reads SGHVS; CDR2 reads FQNEAQ. The CDR3 totals 11 residues. With 5 bases removed from V and 2 bases from J, the gap between germline ends came to 3 bases. CDR3 in amino acids: CASSPQETQYF. For the CDR3, the DNA is TGTGCCAGCAGCCCGCAAGAGACCCAGTACTTC. The whole variable domain, filled in from reference TRBV7-8 and TRBJ2-5, reads GAGVSQSPRYKVAKRGQDVALRCDPISGHVSLFWYQQALGQGPEFLTYFQNEAQLDKSGLPSDRFFAERPEGSVSTLKIQRTQQEDSAVYLCASSPQETQYFGPGTRLLVL.

This clone was picked up a small number of times. The V gene is TRBV19, the J gene TRBJ1-3; 8 nucleotides line up with TRBD1. CDR1 and CDR2 from the germline V gene are LNHDA and SQIVND (reference sequence). V was pared by 8 bases and J by 2 bases, with 8 bases of the junction left unmatched. CDR3 size: 15 residues. CDR3 amino acids: CASLLTGDAGNTIYF. The CDR3 region has the DNA TGTGCCAGTCTCCTGACAGGGGATGCTGGAAACACCATATATTTT.

This clone was detected only a few times. V usage is TRBV5-1 and J usage is TRBJ1-4; the D is unclear. This CDR3 region has 14 residues. Germline values: CDR1 SGHRS, CDR2 YFSETQ. Trimming shortened V by 4 bases and J by 3 bases, and 10 bases separated the two germline ends. CDR3 amino acids: CASSPRPANEKLFF. In DNA, the CDR3 is TGCGCCAGCAGCCCCAGGCCGGCTAATGAAAAACTGTTTTTT.

For the CDR3, the DNA is TGTGCCAGCAGTCTTTTCCGACTAGGAGGAGCAGATACGCAGTATTTT. Amino acids: CASSLFRLGGADTQYF. The chain is built from TRBV27 and TRBJ2-3; TRBD2 might be the D (6 bases). V shed 5 bases and J shed 4 bases, with 19 bases lying between them. Germline-derived CDR1 and CDR2 are MNHEY and SMNVEV (reference sequence). CDR3 length equals 16 residues.

The sample holds one count of this clone. The chain carries TRBV5-6 and TRBJ2-1, with D possibly TRBD1 on 6 matching bases. The germline gives CDR1 SGHDT, CDR2 YYEEEE. The CDR3 consists of 11 residues. With 2 bases removed from V and 9 bases from J, the gap between germline ends came to 6 bases. The CDR3 DNA reads as TGTGCCAGCAGCTTACAGGGTGAGCAGTTCTTC. Amino acids: CASSLQGEQFF.

Comment on this clone: The same CDR3 can be traced to other DNA sequences in this sample. This sequence joins TRBV5-1 and TRBJ2-7, with D perhaps TRBD2 (5 bases). The germline V and J ends were trimmed by 4 bases and 4 bases, with 15 bases remaining between them. The CDR3 consists of 14 residues. Germline values: CDR1 SGHRS, CDR2 YFSETQ. For the CDR3, the DNA is TGCGCCAGCAGCCCGGACGGAGGAGGATACGAGCAGTACTTC. Amino acids: CASSPDGGGYEQYF.

The rearrangement joins TRBV11-3 to TRBJ2-5; D gene unclear. Trimming took off 2 bases at V and 5 bases at J, with 9 bases between the two ends. The CDR3 runs 13 residues. Germline V gene lookup returns CDR1 SGHNT and CDR2 YENEEA. The CDR3 nucleotides read TGTGCCAGCAGCTTAAGATACGGGGAGACCCAGTACTTC. It encodes CASSLRYGETQYF.

CDR3 amino acids: CASSPTGNTEAFF. The CDR3 DNA sequence: TGTGCCAGCAGCCCCACGGGGAACACTGAAGCTTTCTTT. The J gene is TRBJ1-1, the V gene TRBV11-2; the D is unclear. Trimming stripped 5 bases from V and 1 base from J, with 8 bases between. CDR1 is SGHAT and CDR2 is FQNNGV in the germline V gene. This CDR3 region has 13 residues. The whole variable domain, filled in from reference TRBV11-2 and TRBJ1-1, reads EAGVAQSPRYKIIEKRQSVAFWCNPISGHATLYWYQQILGQGPKLLIQFQNNGVVDDSQLPKDRFSAERLKGVDSTLKIQPAKLEDSAVYLCASSPTGNTEAFFGQGTRLTVV.

The rearrangement uses TRBV9 and TRBJ2-7; 8 positions match TRBD2. With V trimmed by 3 bases and J by 3 bases, 2 bases remained unmatched. Germline CDR1 is SGDLS and CDR2 is YYNGEE. The CDR3 is 13 residues long. CDR3 in DNA: TGTGCCAGCAGCGATGCGGGGGGCTACGAGCAGTACTTC. Translating it yields CASSDAGGYEQYF.

This clone appeared a few times. This rearrangement joins TRBV7-9 to TRBJ2-1, with a tentative D call TRBD1 (6 bases). V was pared by 1 base and J by 0 bases, with 7 bases between. The germline V gene encodes CDR1 SEHNR and CDR2 FQNEAQ (reference sequence). This CDR3 spans 15 amino acids. The CDR3 DNA sequence: TGTGCCAGCAGCTTAGGGGGACACTCCTACAATGAGCAGTTCTTC. This encodes CASSLGGHSYNEQFF.

This chain links TRBV6-2 or TRBV6-3 with TRBJ2-5; a possible D gene is TRBD1 (6 bases). This CDR3 has 15 amino acids. Germline loops: CDR1 MNHEY, CDR2 SVGEGT. The V end was cut by 2 bases, the J end by 2 bases, with 12 bases between. CDR3 sequence reads: CASSYPTGSQETQYF. In nucleotides, the CDR3 is TGTGCCAGCAGTTACCCTACAGGGAGTCAAGAGACCCAGTACTTC.